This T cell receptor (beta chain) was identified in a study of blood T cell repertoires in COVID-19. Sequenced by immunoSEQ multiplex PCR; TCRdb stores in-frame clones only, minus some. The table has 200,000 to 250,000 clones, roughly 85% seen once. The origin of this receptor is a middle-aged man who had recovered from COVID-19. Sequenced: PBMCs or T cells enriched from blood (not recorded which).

CDR3 amino acids: CASSHRQGSVGYTF. The CDR3 DNA reads TGTGCCAGCAGTCACCGACAGGGATCAGTTGGCTACACCTTC. The chain recombines TRBV27 with TRBJ1-2, with TRBD1 matching over 7 bases. Trimming cost V 5 bases and J 7 bases; bases outside gene matches: 10. Germline CDR1 and CDR2: MNHEY and SMNVEV (reference sequence). CDR3 size: 14 residues.